This T cell receptor (beta chain) appears in the sequencing data of a study of CD8+ T cells in alopecia areata (dated by TCRdb to 2017 to 2018). General notes on the study: The treated patients took part in an open-label pilot trial in which moderate-to-severe alopecia areata was treated with oral tofacitinib at 5 to 10 mg twice daily. Patients received tofacitinib for 6 to 18 months and were then followed off drug for 6 months to check for delayed response and recurrence. For the treated patients, the SALT score, which quantifies what percentage of scalp surface area is affected, served as the measure of disease severity. To study T cell clonal expansion in alopecia areata, the researchers applied high-throughput TCRbeta sequencing to both the C3H/HeJ mouse model and human patients. Scalp tissue and sorted CD4+ and CD8+ peripheral blood T cells from patchy and totalis/universalis alopecia areata patients and from healthy controls were covered by human TCRbeta sequencing. Patients on tofacitinib were biopsied at baseline and after 4 and 24 weeks of treatment, and several of the patients also had a later scalp biopsy. Scalp clonality was compared among normal scalp (n=4), patchy alopecia areata scalp (n=8), and alopecia totalis/universalis scalp (n=8). RNA came from the PAXgene miRNA kit for fixed scalp, the miRNeasy kit for PBMCs, and the RNeasy kit for mouse skin. immunoSEQ multiplex PCR using 35 Vbeta forward primers and 13 Jbeta reverse primers was used to amplify TCRbeta CDR3 regions. Study-wide conclusions, independent of this receptor: Unlike mouse skin, which is dominated by gammadelta T cells, normal human skin has resident alphabeta T cells that are also sequenced, and this complicates analysis of the scalp TCR repertoire. Compared with normal scalp, lesional scalp, particularly in alopecia totalis/universalis, had higher clonality and more expanded CD8+ clones, which suggests antigenic drive. With tofacitinib, both scalp clonality and the number of expanded CD8+ clones among the top 100 scalp clones went down significantly. During tofacitinib treatment, many expanded lesional clones stuck around in both scalp and blood, and this persistence may partly explain why relapse happens after treatment is stopped. Because the treated cohort was small and had just a single nonresponder, larger studies are needed to establish links between baseline CD8+ expansion and response. Shared TCR sequences between patients were less evident than in mice, which may be partly attributable to HLA diversity in the patient population.

In the paper's terms, the treatment or condition label means: oral pan-JAK inhibitor, 5-10 mg twice daily. From alopecia areata patients, peripheral blood was collected along with lesional scalp punch biopsies. PBMCs were isolated by density centrifugation and stained for CD3, CD4 and CD8, and CD4+ and CD8+ T cells were sorted on a FACSAria. CDR1 and CDR2 (MDHEN, SYDVKM) derive from the germline V gene. V is pared back by 9 bases and J by 8 bases, with 16 bases lying between the germline termini. The CDR3 goes from the cysteine to the phenylalanine over 12 residues. This entry keeps only the CDR3 DNA: 36 bases, framed from base 1. There are many counts of this clone. The specificity of this receptor is unknown. Qualities for individual bases were not recorded, and no much larger clone is one base off. Library method: the immunoSEQ multiplex PCR assay. RNA was extracted from all samples and reverse transcribed into cDNA, which served as template for TCR sequencing. First-strand cDNA was synthesized using SuperScript III with a 2:1 mix of oligo-dT and random hexamers. A synthetic immune receptor repertoire was used to assess amplification bias, and residual bias was removed computationally. As for the authors' bioinformatics: After raw reads were preprocessed to remove errors, the CDR3 was defined following IMGT conventions as running from the conserved cysteine to phenylalanine. Clonality was computed as 1 minus the Shannon entropy, with the entropy normalized by log2 of the number of productive unique TCRs. Whether scalp clones were CD4 or CD8 was inferred by matching scalp TCRbeta sequences against CD4 and CD8 repertoires sorted from blood. TCRdb re-hosts the immuneACCESS table, in-frame sequences only. Its copies lack some clones; in the studies checked, an unresolved V gene accounts for under half of them, and the cause for the rest is not known. V and J calls and clone size are given by that table; D and trimming were obtained from the DNA. The sample profile shows fewer than 250,000 clones; 35% to 40% of them were found once. The top ten clonotypes cover 0.48% of the sample.

Recombination joined TRBV28 with TRBJ1-2; no D segment can be confidently identified. The specimen comprised CD4+ T cells sorted from blood, sampled between weeks 30 and 35, from a patient treated with tofacitinib. This clonotype was obtained from a human donor with alopecia areata. For the CDR3, the sequence is CASYTSLGGYTF. The bases are TGTGCCAGTTACACCTCCCTGGGCGGCTACACCTTC.